The 26 T cell receptor beta chains given below trace back to one sample, sequenced in a study of cytotoxic CD8 clonotypes in ibrutinib-treated CLL. Sequencing used immunoSEQ multiplex PCR; TCRdb keeps in-frame clones, though not all of them. The repertoire holds fewer than 55,000 clones, with roughly three fifths as singletons. The sample was PBMCs, taken after 24 months of ibrutinib treatment. The receptors stem from a human donor with chronic lymphocytic leukemia.

This clone was counted between two and nine times. The chain links TRBV30 to TRBJ2-3; 11 bases map to TRBD2. Germline assignment: CDR1 GTSNPN and CDR2 SVGIG (reference sequence). Unmatched junction bases numbered 5, after V lost 3 bases and J lost 3 bases. This CDR3 spans 15 amino acids. CDR3 sequence reads: CAWRALAGETDTQYF. The CDR3 DNA follows: TGTGCCTGGAGGGCACTAGCGGGGGAGACAGATACGCAGTATTTT.

The chain is built from TRBV5-6 and TRBJ2-6; D perhaps matches TRBD1 (6 bases). Germline CDR1 reads SGHDT; CDR2 reads YYEEEE. Trimming removed 4 bases from V and 0 bases from J, with 14 bases in between. The CDR3 sequence is 17 residues long. The CDR3 is CASSTQHRDSGANVLTF. The CDR3 bases are TGTGCCAGCAGCACGCAGCACAGGGACTCTGGGGCCAACGTCCTGACTTTC.

Worth noting for this clone: This specimen includes other DNA sequences encoding the same CDR3. The V gene is TRBV6-5, the J gene TRBJ1-3, with D unresolved. This CDR3 contains 16 residues. Between the trimmed V and J ends, which lost 3 bases and 0 bases, there was a span of 12 bases. Germline values: CDR1 MNHEY, CDR2 SVGAGI. The CDR3 protein is CASSYSRPSSGNTIYF. CDR3 DNA sequence: TGTGCCAGCAGTTATTCCAGACCTAGCTCTGGAAACACCATATATTTT.

The V gene is TRBV5-1, the J gene TRBJ1-1; maybe TRBD1 (5 bases). V gave up 6 bases and J gave up 4 bases, with 22 bases separating them. The CDR3 is made up of 16 amino acids. The germline V gene encodes CDR1 SGHRS and CDR2 YFSETQ. CDR3 region: CASKWGEVVGRTEAFF. CDR3 coding DNA: TGCGCCAGCAAATGGGGGGAAGTGGTTGGACGCACTGAAGCTTTCTTT.

The J gene is TRBJ2-4, the V gene TRBV6-5, with D possibly matching TRBD1 (5 bases). Trimming left V 5 bases short and J 4 bases short, with 9 bases between. The CDR3 is 13 residues long. The germline V gene has CDR1 MNHEY and CDR2 SVGAGI. The CDR3 bases are TGTGCCAGCAGTGGGGCCCAAAAAAACATTCAGTACTTC. Its protein is CASSGAQKNIQYF.

This rearrangement joins TRBV5-1 to TRBJ1-2; 7 nucleotides align to TRBD1. The CDR3 loop spans 13 amino acids. The germline gives CDR1 SGHRS, CDR2 YFSETQ. With V trimmed by 2 bases and J by 6 bases, 4 bases remained unmatched. CDR3 residues: CASSLDRADGYTF. CDR3 nucleotides: TGCGCCAGCAGCTTAGACAGGGCGGATGGCTACACCTTC.

The gene calls are TRBV9 and TRBJ2-7; D is undetermined. From germline, CDR1 is SGDLS and CDR2 YYNGEE. The CDR3 has 11 residues. Trimming took off 4 bases at V and 6 bases at J, with 8 bases between the two ends. CDR3 DNA: TGTGCCAGCAGCTATGCTGGCGAGCAGTACTTC. Translation gives CASSYAGEQYF.

V usage is TRBV4-2 and J usage is TRBJ1-1; D might be TRBD1 (6 bases). Trimming removed 0 bases from V and 4 bases from J, with 12 bases in between. In germline, CDR1 is LGHNA, CDR2 YNFKEQ. The CDR3 is made up of 15 amino acids. The CDR3 region is CASSQDGGGGTEAFF. CDR3 DNA sequence: TGTGCCAGCAGCCAAGATGGCGGGGGCGGCACTGAAGCTTTCTTT.

This clone has just a few counts. This chain connects TRBV4-1 to TRBJ1-4; possible D gene TRBD1, 6 bases. Germline V gene lookup returns CDR1 MGHRA and CDR2 YSYEKL. Trimming removed 1 base at V and 3 bases at J, with 24 bases between. The CDR3 runs 20 residues. CDR3 sequence: CASSQALDRGRLSPNEKLFF. As DNA, the CDR3 is TGCGCCAGCAGCCAAGCCCTGGACAGAGGTCGGCTTTCGCCTAATGAAAAACTGTTTTTT.

The gene calls are TRBV19 and TRBJ1-1; weak D call: TRBD1 (5 bases). The CDR3 has 17 amino acids. Trimming removed 4 bases at V and 1 base at J, with 19 bases between. The V gene's germline CDR1 is LNHDA and CDR2 SQIVND (reference sequence). CDR3 residues: CASSTRGVGFGNTEAFF. DNA for the CDR3: TGTGCCAGTAGTACCCGGGGGGTTGGTTTTGGGAACACTGAAGCTTTCTTT. The full variable domain, rest sourced from reference TRBV19 and TRBJ1-1, is DGGITQSPKYLFRKEGQNVTLSCEQNLNHDAMYWYRQDPGQGLRLIYYSQIVNDFQKGDIAEGYSVSREKKESFPLTVTSAQKNPTAFYLCASSTRGVGFGNTEAFFGQGTRLTVV.

CDR3 residues: CASSEVLAGQGRRYGYTF. CDR3 DNA: TGTGCCAGCAGTGAAGTCCTGGCAGGACAGGGTCGTCGGTATGGCTACACCTTC. J is TRBJ1-2 and V is TRBV6-1; 8 nucleotides align to TRBD1. J gave up 5 bases and V 1 base, and 15 bases lay outside the gene matches. The CDR3 consists of 18 residues. Germline CDR1 MNHNS, CDR2 SASEGT.

This chain connects TRBV7-6 to TRBJ1-1; D gene unclear. The germline CDR1 and CDR2 sequences are SGHVS and FNYEAQ. CDR3 size: 15 residues. V was clipped by 4 bases and J by 4 bases, with 16 bases between them. CDR3 region: CASSSTPPPGTEAFF. CDR3 DNA: TGTGCCAGCAGCTCGACCCCTCCCCCGGGCACTGAAGCTTTCTTT.

The chain couples TRBV19 to TRBJ2-6; 9 nucleotides align to TRBD1. The CDR3 sequence is 14 residues long. The germline V gene has CDR1 LNHDA and CDR2 SQIVND (reference sequence). V lost 6 bases, J lost 7 bases, and 4 bases stayed unmatched. The CDR3 region is CASSLGQGANVLTF. The CDR3 region has the DNA TGTGCCAGTAGCTTGGGACAGGGTGCCAACGTCCTGACTTTC.

This clone was seen a few times. The chain has TRBV5-4 and TRBJ1-5, with D tentatively TRBD1 (5 bases). Between the trimmed V and J ends, which lost 0 bases and 7 bases, there was a span of 14 bases. The length of the CDR3 is 15 residues. Per germline, CDR1 SGHNT and CDR2 YYREEE (reference sequence). The CDR3 is CASSLDRRPPQPQHF. CDR3 coding DNA: TGTGCCAGCAGCTTGGACAGGCGGCCCCCACAGCCCCAGCATTTT.

This clone was detected once. The chain combines TRBV4-2 with TRBJ1-6; D unclear. The V and J ends lost 3 bases and 2 bases respectively, with 14 bases between them. CDR1 is LGHNA and CDR2 is YNFKEQ in the germline V gene. CDR3 length: 17 amino acids. CDR3 nucleotide sequence: TGTGCCAGCAGCCAGTCCCCCCCAGGCGCCTATAATTCACCCCTCCACTTT. It specifies CASSQSPPGAYNSPLHF.

The gene calls are TRBV19 and TRBJ2-5; D unresolved. Germline CDR1 reads LNHDA; CDR2 reads SQIVND (reference sequence). V lost 5 bases, J lost 1 base, and 14 bases lay in between. The CDR3 covers 15 residues. The CDR3 DNA reads TGTGCCAGTAGTCCCCGGCCGGTGCCCCAAGAGACCCAGTACTTC. Amino acid sequence: CASSPRPVPQETQYF.

This clone was observed a few times. The chain recombines TRBV5-4 with TRBJ2-5, with a tentative D call TRBD2 (6 bases). The CDR3 has 14 residues. Trimming stripped 4 bases from V and 4 bases from J, with 14 bases between. CDR1 and CDR2 (germline): SGHNT, YYREEE (reference sequence). The CDR3, as DNA: TGTGCCAGCAGCCTCCCGGACTATGCAGAGACCCAGTACTTC. It codes for CASSLPDYAETQYF. The whole variable domain, remainder taken from reference TRBV5-4 and TRBJ2-5, is ETGVTQSPTHLIKTRGQQVTLRCSSQSGHNTVSWYQQALGQGPQFIFQYYREEENGRGNFPPRFSGLQFPNYSSELNVNALELDDSALYLCASSLPDYAETQYFGPGTRLLVL.

This sequence joins TRBV9 and TRBJ1-6; TRBD1 might be the D (6 bases). CDR1 SGDLS and CDR2 YYNGEE come from the germline V gene. The CDR3 sequence is 13 residues long. The V end was cut by 3 bases, the J end by 10 bases, with 11 bases between. The CDR3 region has the DNA TGTGCCAGCAGCGAGGGGGAGGGGTCACCCCTCCACTTT. Residues: CASSEGEGSPLHF.

This clone appeared many times. The chain joins TRBV6-6 to TRBJ1-1; maybe TRBD1 (5 bases). The CDR3 length is 14 residues. The germline V gene has CDR1 MNHNY and CDR2 SVGAGI (reference sequence). V was cut by 5 bases and J by 1 base, with 11 bases left in between. The CDR3 DNA follows: TGTGCCAGCAGTCCCGCAGGGCGGAACACTGAAGCTTTCTTT. Protein sequence: CASSPAGRNTEAFF.

The V gene is TRBV19, the J gene TRBJ1-3, with D unresolved. Germline V gene sequence: CDR1 LNHDA, CDR2 SQIVND (reference sequence). CDR3 size: 17 residues. The V end was cut by 5 bases, the J end by 0 bases, with 17 bases between. The CDR3 region has the DNA TGTGCCAGTAGTTCTCGCTGGACCGTTGGCTCTGGAAACACCATATATTTT. It encodes CASSSRWTVGSGNTIYF.

V usage is TRBV7-8 and J usage is TRBJ1-5; 11 positions match TRBD1. With V trimmed by 5 bases and J by 6 bases, 3 bases remained unmatched. Germline lookup yields CDR1 SGHVS and CDR2 FQNEAQ. The CDR3 length is 14 residues. CDR3 amino acids: CASSGTGGRQPQHF. The CDR3 nucleotides are TGTGCCAGCAGCGGGACAGGGGGTCGTCAGCCCCAGCATTTT.

The CDR3 reads CASSFSGTFSTNYGYTF. As DNA, the CDR3 is TGTGCCAGCAGCTTTTCTGGGACCTTTTCTACTAACTATGGCTACACCTTC. The chain couples TRBV5-8 to TRBJ1-2, with D possibly TRBD1 on 5 matching bases. The germline gives CDR1 SGHTS, CDR2 YDEGEE. CDR3 length: 17 amino acids. Deletions cut 2 bases from V and 0 bases from J, with 17 bases between.

The chain employs TRBV19 and TRBJ1-5; 8 nucleotides align to TRBD1. The V gene end was trimmed by 9 bases and the J gene end by 2 bases; junction bases not matched to a gene: 9. CDR1 and CDR2 from the germline V gene are LNHDA and SQIVND (reference sequence). The CDR3 covers 15 residues. This CDR3 reads CASRQGNSRNQPQHF. CDR3 coding DNA: TGTGCCAGCCGACAGGGGAACAGCCGCAATCAGCCCCAGCATTTT.

This clone came up many times. The rearrangement uses TRBV19 and TRBJ1-1; 7 bases map to TRBD1. The CDR3 is 16 residues long. Per the germline V gene, CDR1 is LNHDA and CDR2 is SQIVND (reference sequence). V lost 7 bases and J lost 7; bases outside the gene matches: 18. The chain's CDR3 is CASTMPQGSGANEAFF. The CDR3 coding sequence is TGTGCCAGTACCATGCCACAGGGGTCGGGTGCCAATGAAGCTTTCTTT.

The V call is TRBV18, the J call TRBJ1-2, with D uncertain. Germline assignment: CDR1 KGHSH and CDR2 LQKENI. The CDR3 consists of 13 residues. V was pared by 2 bases and J by 6 bases, with 10 bases between. CDR3 in amino acids: CASSPGNEDGYTF. CDR3 nucleotides: TGTGCCAGCTCACCAGGGAATGAGGATGGCTACACCTTC.

This clone has more than one count but fewer than ten. V is TRBV4-2 and J is TRBJ2-6, with D hard to call. The CDR3 covers 17 residues. Germline-derived CDR1 and CDR2 are LGHNA and YNFKEQ. Trimming took off 0 bases at V and 3 bases at J, with 12 bases between the two ends. CDR3 region: CASSQDLRLDGANVLTF. The CDR3 bases are TGTGCCAGCAGCCAAGATCTAAGGCTAGATGGGGCCAACGTCCTGACTTTC.